Sequencing of this T cell receptor (beta chain) was carried out in a study of blood T cell repertoires in COVID-19. For the study at large: Researchers got acute and convalescent COVID-19 samples from the United States, Italy and Spain.

Participants were aged about 18 to 100 years from some 24 US areas. Original analysis: Amplification with reference gene primers provided the estimates of nucleated cell counts. Clones were read by immunoSEQ multiplex PCR, and TCRdb kept only the in-frame ones, dropping some. V, J and clone size derive from that table, while D and trimming were established from the DNA sequence. The sample yields 150,000 to 200,000 clones, approximately 78% seen once. V lost 3 bases, J lost 2 bases, and 13 bases lay in between. The CDR3 consists of 15 residues. Germline values: CDR1 MDHEN, CDR2 SYDVKM. V gene TRBV28 combines with J gene TRBJ2-5, with D tentatively TRBD2 (6 bases). The TCR was taken from a woman aged 50 to 65 who had recovered from COVID-19. Source material: PBMCs or T cells enriched from blood (not recorded which). The CDR3 spells CASSLSTAGQETQYF. The CDR3 DNA reads as TGTGCCAGCAGTTTGTCGACTGCGGGGCAAGAGACCCAGTACTTC.